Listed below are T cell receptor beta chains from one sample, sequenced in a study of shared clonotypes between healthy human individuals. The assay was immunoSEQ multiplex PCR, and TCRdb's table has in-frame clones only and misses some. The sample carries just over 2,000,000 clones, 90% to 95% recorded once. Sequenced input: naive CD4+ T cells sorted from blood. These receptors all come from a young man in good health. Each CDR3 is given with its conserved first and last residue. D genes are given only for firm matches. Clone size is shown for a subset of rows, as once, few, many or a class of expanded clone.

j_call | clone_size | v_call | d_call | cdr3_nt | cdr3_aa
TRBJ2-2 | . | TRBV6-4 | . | TGTGCCAGCAGACGGGACAAGAACACCGGGGAGCTGTTTTTT | CASRRDKNTGELFF
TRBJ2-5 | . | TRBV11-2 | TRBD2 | TGTGCCAGCAGCTTCATGACTAGCGGGGGGGAGACCCAGTACTTC | CASSFMTSGGETQYF
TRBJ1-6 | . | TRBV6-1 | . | TGTGCCAGCGGGGAATCCTATAATTCACCCCTCCACTTT | CASGESYNSPLHF
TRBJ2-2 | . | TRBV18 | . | TGTGCCAGCTCACCACAGGGTACTAGCCCGAACACCGGGGAGCTGTTTTTT | CASSPQGTSPNTGELFF
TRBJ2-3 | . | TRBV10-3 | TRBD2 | TGTGCCATCAGGGCGGGAGAGGTAGATACGCAGTATTTT | CAIRAGEVDTQYF
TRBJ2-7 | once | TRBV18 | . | TGTGCCAGCTCCCTCGGTGACAGTAGCTCCTACGAGCAGTACTTC | CASSLGDSSSYEQYF
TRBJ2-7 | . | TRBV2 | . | TGTGCCAGCAGTGCAACAGGGCAGGGATTCGGCGAGCAGTACTTC | CASSATGQGFGEQYF
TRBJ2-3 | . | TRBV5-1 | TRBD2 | TGCGCCAGCAGCTTACGTACTAGCGACACCACAGATACGCAGTATTTT | CASSLRTSDTTDTQYF
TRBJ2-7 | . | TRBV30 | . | TGTGCCTGGAGTAGGGACGGGAGCTACGAGCAGTACTTC | CAWSRDGSYEQYF
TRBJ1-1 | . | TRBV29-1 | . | TGCAGCGCCACGATACAAGTAGCTGAAGCTTTCTTT | CSATIQVAEAFF
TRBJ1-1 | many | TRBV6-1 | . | TGTGCCAGCAGTGTGCAGGGGAACACTGAAGCTTTCTTT | CASSVQGNTEAFF
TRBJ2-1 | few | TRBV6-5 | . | TGTGCCAGCAGTAGGACTTGGCATGAGCAGTTCTTC | CASSRTWHEQFF
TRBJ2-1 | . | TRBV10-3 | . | TGTGCCATCAGTGGGCTAGCTGAGTACAATGAGCAGTTCTTC | CAISGLAEYNEQFF
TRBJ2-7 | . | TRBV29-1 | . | TGCAGCGTCACTGTAGAATCCTACGAGCAGTACTTC | CSVTVESYEQYF
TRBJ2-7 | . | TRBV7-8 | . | TGTGCCAGCAGCTCAATAAACCGGGAGCAGTACTTC | CASSSINREQYF
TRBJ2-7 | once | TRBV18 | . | TGTGCCAGCTCACCACCCTCTGAGGGGGCCTACGAGCAGTACTTC | CASSPPSEGAYEQYF
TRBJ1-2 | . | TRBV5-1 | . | TGCGCCAGCAGCTTGGATACGGGTAGTGGAGGAGGCTACACCTTC | CASSLDTGSGGGYTF
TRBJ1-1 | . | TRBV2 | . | TGTGCCAGCAAAATTGGGGAGTACACTGAAGCTTTCTTT | CASKIGEYTEAFF
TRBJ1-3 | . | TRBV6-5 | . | TGTGCCAGCAGTTACGGCACTACCTCTGGAAACACCATATATTTT | CASSYGTTSGNTIYF
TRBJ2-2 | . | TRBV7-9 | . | TGTGCCAGCAGCTTTACAGGCTACACCGGGGAGCTGTTTTTT | CASSFTGYTGELFF
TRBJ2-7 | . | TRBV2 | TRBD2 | TGTGCCAGCAGCGTGGGACTAGCGGAGACCTACGAGCAGTACTTC | CASSVGLAETYEQYF
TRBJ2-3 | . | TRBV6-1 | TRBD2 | TGTGCCAGCAGTGATGGACTAGCGTCCCTAACGCAGTATTTT | CASSDGLASLTQYF
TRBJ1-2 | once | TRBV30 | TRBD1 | TGTGCCTGGAGTGCGAAACAGGGGGCGTCTGGCTACACCTTC | CAWSAKQGASGYTF
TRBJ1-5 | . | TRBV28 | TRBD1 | TGTGCCAGCAGAAAACAGGGGGCGTTGCGCAATCAGCCCCAGCATTTT | CASRKQGALRNQPQHF
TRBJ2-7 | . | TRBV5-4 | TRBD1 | TGTGCCAGCAGCACAGGGGGAGGCGAGCAGTACTTC | CASSTGGGEQYF
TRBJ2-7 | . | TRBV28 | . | TGTGCCAGCAGTTCCCCAGCAGGTGGGGTCTACGAGCAGTACTTC | CASSSPAGGVYEQYF
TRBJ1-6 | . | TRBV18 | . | TGTGCCAGCTCTCCCACGGAAGGGGGGAATGGTAATTCACCCCTCCACTTT | CASSPTEGGNGNSPLHF
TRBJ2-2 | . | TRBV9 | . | TGTGCCAGCAGCGGGTCGCTAGGGGGCGGGGAGCTGTTTTTT | CASSGSLGGGELFF
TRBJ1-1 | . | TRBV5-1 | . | TGCGCCAGCAGCTTGATGACACCGGAAAAGAACACTGAAGCTTTCTTT | CASSLMTPEKNTEAFF
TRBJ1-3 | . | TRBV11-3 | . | TGTGCCAGCAGCTTATACCCTGGAAACACCATATATTTT | CASSLYPGNTIYF
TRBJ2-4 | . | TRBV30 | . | TGTGCCTGGAGTGCGTCGGGGGACCTGGACATTCAGTACTTC | CAWSASGDLDIQYF
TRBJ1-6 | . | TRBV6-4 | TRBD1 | TGTGCCAGCATAGGTGGGACAGGGGCTAATTCACCCCTCCACTTT | CASIGGTGANSPLHF
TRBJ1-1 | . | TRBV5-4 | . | TGTGCCAGCAGTTTAAAGGGAAACACTGAAGCTTTCTTT | CASSLKGNTEAFF
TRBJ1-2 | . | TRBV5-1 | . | TGCGCCAGCAGCTTGGAATCAGGGAGTGGCTACACCTTC | CASSLESGSGYTF
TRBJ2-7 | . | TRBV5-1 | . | TGCGCCAGCAGCTTGGGTGGTCAGTCCTACGAGCAGTACTTC | CASSLGGQSYEQYF
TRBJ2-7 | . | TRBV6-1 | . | TGTGCCAGCAGAGAGCGATCGGGGCCCTACGAGCAGTACTTC | CASRERSGPYEQYF
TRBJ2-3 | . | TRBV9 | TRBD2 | TGTGCCAGCAGCGGTGCTAGCGGGAGGGGCACAGATACGCAGTATTTT | CASSGASGRGTDTQYF
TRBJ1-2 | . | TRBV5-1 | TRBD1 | TGCGCCAGCAGCAATCCGGGACAGGGTATGAGCTACACCTTC | CASSNPGQGMSYTF
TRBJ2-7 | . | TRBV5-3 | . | TGTGCCAGAAGCTTGTGGCAGGGCTACGAGCAGTACTTC | CARSLWQGYEQYF
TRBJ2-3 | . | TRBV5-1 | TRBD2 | TGCGCCAGCAGCGATACTAGCGGGGGAGATACGCAGTATTTT | CASSDTSGGDTQYF
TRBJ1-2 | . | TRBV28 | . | TGTGCCAGCAGTTCCGCCGGACAGCTACACTATGGCTACACCTTC | CASSSAGQLHYGYTF
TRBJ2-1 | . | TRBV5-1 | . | TGCGCCAGCAGACAAGGACAGAACAATGAGCAGTTCTTC | CASRQGQNNEQFF
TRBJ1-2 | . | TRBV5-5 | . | TGTGCCAGCAGCCCCGTGGGGGGAAGGGCGAGCTATGGCTACACCTTC | CASSPVGGRASYGYTF
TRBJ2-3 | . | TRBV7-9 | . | TGTGCCAGCAGCTTAGTAATCGGGATTAGCACAGATACGCAGTATTTT | CASSLVIGISTDTQYF
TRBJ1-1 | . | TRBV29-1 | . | TGCAGCGTTGAAACGGGATCCGCTGAAGCTTTCTTT | CSVETGSAEAFF
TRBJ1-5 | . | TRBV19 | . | TGTGCCAGTAGTATTAAGGTTAGCAATCAGCCCCAGCATTTT | CASSIKVSNQPQHF
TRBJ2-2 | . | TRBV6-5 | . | TGTGCCAGCATAAATCGGCCCAACACCGGGGAGCTGTTTTTT | CASINRPNTGELFF
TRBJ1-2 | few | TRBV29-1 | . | TGCAGCGTTGGGAACAGCGCTAACTATGGCTACACCTTC | CSVGNSANYGYTF
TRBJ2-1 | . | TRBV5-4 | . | TGTGCCAGCAGCTTGGCGTCGTTAACCCGCAGTGAGCAGTTCTTC | CASSLASLTRSEQFF
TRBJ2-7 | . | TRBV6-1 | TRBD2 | TGTGCCAGCAGACTGACGGGGGGGCCAGACGAGCAGTACTTC | CASRLTGGPDEQYF
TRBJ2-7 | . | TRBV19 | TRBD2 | TGTGCCAGTAGTATCCAACGCGGGAGCTCCTACGAGCAGTACTTC | CASSIQRGSSYEQYF
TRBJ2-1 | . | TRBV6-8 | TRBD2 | TGTGCCAGCAGTATTAGACTAGCGGGCCTCTACAATGAGCAGTTCTTC | CASSIRLAGLYNEQFF